The sequence of this T cell receptor beta chain was determined in a study of blood T cell repertoires in COVID-19. Background on the study: Donors in the United States, Italy and Spain gave samples during acute or convalescent COVID-19.

Participants spanned ages about 18 to 89 years and resided in some 22 US areas. Cohort 3 donors counted as recovered after two negative PCRs, clearance, or resolved symptoms. V was cut by 6 bases and J by 1 base, with 14 bases left in between. Looked up from germline, CDR1 is SEHNR and CDR2 is FQNEAQ (reference sequence). The CDR3 has 15 amino acids. In the authors' methods: Reference gene primer amplification gave estimated nucleated cell counts. Only in-frame clones appear in the TCRdb table, and some are missing; sequencing was by immunoSEQ multiplex PCR. V and J calls and clone size are copied from that table; D and trimming were computed from the DNA. Seen here are more than 200,000 clones, around 87% observed once, and the top ten hold 1.6%.

J is TRBJ2-3 and V is TRBV7-9, with D maybe TRBD2 (5 bases). The material sequenced was PBMCs or T cells enriched from blood (not recorded which). This TCR was sampled from a woman aged 45-65 years who had recovered from COVID-19. The CDR3 reads CASRWAEVGTDTQYF. CDR3 nucleotide sequence: TGTGCCAGCAGATGGGCGGAGGTGGGCACAGATACGCAGTATTTT.